The following is a T cell receptor (beta chain) sequence with its context. Its antigen is unidentified. CDR3 size: 15 residues. Trimming removed 0 bases from V and 2 bases from J; junction bases left unmatched: 1. Germline V gives CDR1 ENHRY, CDR2 SYGVKD. The data stem from a study of T cell responses to AZD1222 COVID-19 vaccine. Second-dose recipients at about 4 or about 12 weeks were treated as one pooled group. Whole-study results and caveats: Donors were chiefly white British, with a greater number of females, and clonal diversity was perhaps underestimated.

Only in-frame clones appear in the TCRdb table, and some are missing; sequencing was by immunoSEQ multiplex PCR. The repertoire has roughly 180,000 clones, 80% to 95% of them found once; the top ten carry around 2%. This chain joins TRBV10-3 and TRBJ2-7; TRBD1 aligns across 10 bases. The input for sequencing was peripheral blood, taken 28 days after the second AZD1222 dose. The TCR comes from an adult who received the AZD1222 COVID-19 vaccine. The CDR3 nucleotides are TGTGCCATCAGTGAGTCCGGGACAGGGGCCTACGAGCAGTACTTC. The encoded protein is CAISESGTGAYEQYF.